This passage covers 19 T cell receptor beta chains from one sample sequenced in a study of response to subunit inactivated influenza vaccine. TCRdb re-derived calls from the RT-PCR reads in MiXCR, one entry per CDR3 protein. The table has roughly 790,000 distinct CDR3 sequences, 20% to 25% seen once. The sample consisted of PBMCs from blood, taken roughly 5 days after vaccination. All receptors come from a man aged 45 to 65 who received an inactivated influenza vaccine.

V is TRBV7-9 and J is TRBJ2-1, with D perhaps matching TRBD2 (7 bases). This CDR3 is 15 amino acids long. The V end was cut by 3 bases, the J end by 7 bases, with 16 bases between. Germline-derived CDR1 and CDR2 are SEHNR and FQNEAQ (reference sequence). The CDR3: CASSLGGRVSNEQFF. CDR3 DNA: TGTGCCAGCAGCTTGGGGGGGCGCGTGTCGAATGAGCAGTTCTTC.

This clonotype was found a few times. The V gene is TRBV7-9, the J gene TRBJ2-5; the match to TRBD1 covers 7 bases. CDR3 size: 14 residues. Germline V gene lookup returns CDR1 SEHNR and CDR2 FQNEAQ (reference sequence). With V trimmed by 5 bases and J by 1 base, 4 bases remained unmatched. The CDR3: CASSTGQPQETQYF. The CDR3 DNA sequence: TGTGCCAGCAGCACGGGACAGCCCCAAGAGACCCAGTACTTC.

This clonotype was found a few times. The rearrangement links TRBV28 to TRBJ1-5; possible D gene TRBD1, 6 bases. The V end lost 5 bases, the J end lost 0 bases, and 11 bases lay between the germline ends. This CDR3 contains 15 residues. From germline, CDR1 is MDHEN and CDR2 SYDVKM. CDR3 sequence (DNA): TGTGCCAGCAGTCTCGGGGGCCATAGCAATCAGCCCCAGCATTTT. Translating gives CASSLGGHSNQPQHF. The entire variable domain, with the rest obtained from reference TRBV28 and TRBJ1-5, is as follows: DVKVTQSSRYLVKRTGEKVFLECVQDMDHENMFWYRQDPGLGLRLIYFSYDVKMKEKGDIPEGYSVSREKKERFSLILESASTNQTSMYLCASSLGGHSNQPQHFGDGTRLSIL.

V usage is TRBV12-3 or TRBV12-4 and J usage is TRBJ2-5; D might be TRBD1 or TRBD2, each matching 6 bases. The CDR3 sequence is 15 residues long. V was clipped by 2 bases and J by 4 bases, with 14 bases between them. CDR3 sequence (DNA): TGTGCCAGCAGTTTACTGCCCAGGGGAGGAGAGACCCAGTACTTC. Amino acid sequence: CASSLLPRGGETQYF.

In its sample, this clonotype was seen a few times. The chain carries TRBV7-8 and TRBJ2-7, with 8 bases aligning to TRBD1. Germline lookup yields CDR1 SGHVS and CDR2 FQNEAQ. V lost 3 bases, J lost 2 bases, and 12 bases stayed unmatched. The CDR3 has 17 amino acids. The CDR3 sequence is CASSFSSTGDVAYEQYF. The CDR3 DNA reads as TGTGCCAGCAGCTTTTCTTCGACAGGGGATGTTGCCTACGAGCAGTACTTC.

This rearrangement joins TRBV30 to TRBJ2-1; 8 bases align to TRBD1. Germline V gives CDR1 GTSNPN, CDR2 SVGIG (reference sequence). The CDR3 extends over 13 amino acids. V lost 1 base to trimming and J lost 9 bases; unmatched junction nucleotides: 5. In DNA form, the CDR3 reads TGTGCCTGGAGTGGGGGGACAGGAGGTGAGCAGTTCTTC. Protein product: CAWSGGTGGEQFF.

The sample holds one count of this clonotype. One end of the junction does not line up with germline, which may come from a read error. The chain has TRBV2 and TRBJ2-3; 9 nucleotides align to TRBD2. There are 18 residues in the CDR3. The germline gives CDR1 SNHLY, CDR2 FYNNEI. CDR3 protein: CACSLSGSGGPRGYTQYF. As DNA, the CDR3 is TGTGCCTGCAGTTTATCGGGTAGCGGGGGCCCCCGGGGATATACGCAGTATTTT.

The CDR3 coding sequence is TGCAGCGTTGATAGGCAGGGACACACAGATACGCAGTATTTT. Its protein product is CSVDRQGHTDTQYF. The V and J genes are TRBV29-1 and TRBJ2-3; tentative D call: TRBD1 (6 bases). V was trimmed by 3 bases and J by 2 bases, leaving 12 bases between them. Germline V gene sequence: CDR1 SQVTM, CDR2 ANQGSEA. The CDR3 spans 14 residues.

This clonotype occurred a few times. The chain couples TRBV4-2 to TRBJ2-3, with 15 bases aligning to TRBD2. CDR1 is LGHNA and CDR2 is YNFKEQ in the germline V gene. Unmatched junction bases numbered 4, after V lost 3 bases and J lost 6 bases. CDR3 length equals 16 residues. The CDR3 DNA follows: TGTGCCAGCAGCCAGGGACTAGCGGGAGGAAGGGATACGCAGTATTTT. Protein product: CASSQGLAGGRDTQYF.

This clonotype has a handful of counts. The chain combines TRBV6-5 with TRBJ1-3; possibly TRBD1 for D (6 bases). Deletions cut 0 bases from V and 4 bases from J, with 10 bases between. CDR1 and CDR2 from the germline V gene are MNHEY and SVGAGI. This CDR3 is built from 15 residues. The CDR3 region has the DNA TGTGCCAGCAGTTACTCTTCCGACAGGGGAAACACCATATATTTT. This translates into CASSYSSDRGNTIYF.

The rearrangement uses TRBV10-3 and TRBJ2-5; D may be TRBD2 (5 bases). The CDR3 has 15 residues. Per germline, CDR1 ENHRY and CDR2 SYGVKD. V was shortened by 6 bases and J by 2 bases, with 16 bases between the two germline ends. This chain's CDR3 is CAIRDPSGAQETQYF. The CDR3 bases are TGTGCCATCAGGGACCCAAGCGGAGCGCAAGAGACCCAGTACTTC.

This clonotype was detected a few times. CDR3 DNA: TGTGCCAGCAGCCATGGGGTAGCGGACTACAATGAGCAGTTCTTC. As protein: CASSHGVADYNEQFF. The V call is TRBV9, the J call TRBJ2-1, with D tentatively TRBD2 (6 bases). Looked up from germline, CDR1 is SGDLS and CDR2 is YYNGEE. The CDR3 is 15 residues long. The germline V and J ends were trimmed by 4 bases and 3 bases, with 14 bases remaining between them.

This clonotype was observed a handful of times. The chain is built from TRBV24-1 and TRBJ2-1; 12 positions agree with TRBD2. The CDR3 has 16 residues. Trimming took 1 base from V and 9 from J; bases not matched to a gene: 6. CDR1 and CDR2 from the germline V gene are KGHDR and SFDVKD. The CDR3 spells CATSDFDLAGGSEQFF. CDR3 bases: TGTGCCACCAGTGATTTTGATCTAGCGGGGGGGAGTGAGCAGTTCTTC.

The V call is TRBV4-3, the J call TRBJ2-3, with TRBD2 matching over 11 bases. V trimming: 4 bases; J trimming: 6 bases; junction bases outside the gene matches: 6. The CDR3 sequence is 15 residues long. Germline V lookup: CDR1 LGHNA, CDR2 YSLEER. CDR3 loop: CASSRGRLAGDTQYF. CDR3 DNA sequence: TGCGCCAGCAGCCGAGGACGACTAGCGGGGGATACGCAGTATTTT.

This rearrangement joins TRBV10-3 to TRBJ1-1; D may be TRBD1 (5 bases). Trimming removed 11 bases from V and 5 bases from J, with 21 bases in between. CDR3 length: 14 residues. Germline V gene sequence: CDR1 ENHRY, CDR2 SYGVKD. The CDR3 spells CASGVGGGETEAFF. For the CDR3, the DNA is TGTGCCTCCGGAGTCGGGGGAGGGGAGACTGAAGCTTTCTTT.

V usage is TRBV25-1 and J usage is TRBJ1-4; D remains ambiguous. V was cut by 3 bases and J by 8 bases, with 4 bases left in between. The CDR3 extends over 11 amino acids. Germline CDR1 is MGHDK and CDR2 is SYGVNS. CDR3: CASSEQEKLFF. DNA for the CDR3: TGTGCCAGCAGTGAGCAGGAAAAACTGTTTTTT. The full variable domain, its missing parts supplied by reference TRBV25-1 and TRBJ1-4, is EADIYQTPRYLVIGTGKKITLECSQTMGHDKMYWYQQDPGMELHLIHYSYGVNSTEKGDLSSESTVSRIRTEHFPLTLESARPSHTSQYLCASSEQEKLFFGSGTQLSVL.

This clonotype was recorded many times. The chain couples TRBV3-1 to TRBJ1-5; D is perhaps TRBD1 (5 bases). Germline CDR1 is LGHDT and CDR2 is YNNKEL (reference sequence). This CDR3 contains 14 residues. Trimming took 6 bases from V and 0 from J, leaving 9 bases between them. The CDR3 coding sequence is TGTGCCAGCAGTCAGGGCTATAGCAATCAGCCCCAGCATTTT. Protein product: CASSQGYSNQPQHF.

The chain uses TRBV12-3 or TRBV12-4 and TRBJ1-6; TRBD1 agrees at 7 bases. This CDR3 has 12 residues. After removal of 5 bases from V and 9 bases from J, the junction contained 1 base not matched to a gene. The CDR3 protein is CASSRQGSPLHF. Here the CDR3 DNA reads TGTGCCAGCAGTCGACAGGGTTCACCCCTCCACTTT.

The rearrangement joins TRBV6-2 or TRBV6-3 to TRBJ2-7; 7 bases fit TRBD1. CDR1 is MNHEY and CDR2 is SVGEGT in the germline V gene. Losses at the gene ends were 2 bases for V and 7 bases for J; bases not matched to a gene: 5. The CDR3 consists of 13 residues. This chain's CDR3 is CASSYDRVGEQYF. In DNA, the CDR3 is TGTGCCAGCAGTTACGACAGGGTGGGAGAGCAGTACTTC.